This is a list of T cell receptor beta chains from one sample in a study of blood T cell repertoires in COVID-19. The table came from immunoSEQ multiplex PCR; TCRdb's copy has only in-frame clones and leaves some out. The sample comprises around 290,000 clones, around nine tenths of which are singletons, and approximately 2.4% rests with the top ten. The sample taken for sequencing was PBMCs or T cells enriched from blood (not recorded which). The source of these receptors is a young woman who had recovered from COVID-19. Each CDR3 is given with its conserved first and last residue. Fields, in order: J gene, clone size, V gene, D gene, CDR3 protein, CDR3 DNA. D genes are given only for firm matches. Rows may omit the clone size; those that give it use once, few, many or a size class.

TRBJ2-7	.	TRBV11-2	.	CASSSPRAEQYF	TGTGCCAGCAGCTCTCCGAGGGCCGAGCAGTACTTC
TRBJ1-2	.	TRBV4-3	.	CASSQDDGSGYGYTF	TGCGCCAGCAGCCAAGATGACGGCAGCGGCTATGGCTACACCTTC
TRBJ2-3	.	TRBV5-6	.	CASSLGGGNTDTQYF	TGTGCCAGCAGCTTGGGAGGGGGTAACACAGATACGCAGTATTTT
TRBJ2-7	few	TRBV19	TRBD1	CASSFATPGQGINEQYF	TGTGCCAGTAGTTTCGCAACCCCGGGACAGGGGATCAACGAGCAGTACTTC
TRBJ2-3	.	TRBV6-5	TRBD2	CASSPSGREDTQYF	TGTGCCAGCAGTCCTAGCGGGAGGGAAGATACGCAGTATTTT
TRBJ1-2	.	TRBV9	TRBD1	CASSPRQGNYGYTF	TGTGCCAGCAGCCCCCGACAGGGTAACTATGGCTACACCTTC
TRBJ2-3	.	TRBV28	.	CASSSPSVFNTDTQYF	TGTGCCAGCAGTTCCCCTAGCGTTTTTAACACAGATACGCAGTATTTT
TRBJ1-2	.	TRBV20-1	.	CSASEGRAYGYTF	TGCAGTGCTAGTGAGGGCAGGGCCTATGGCTACACCTTC
TRBJ2-3	.	TRBV28	.	CASRMSGGHNTQYF	TGTGCCAGCAGGATGTCCGGCGGCCATAATACGCAGTATTTT
TRBJ1-4	.	TRBV2	.	CASSEIGAKQEKLFF	TGTGCCAGCAGTGAAATAGGGGCGAAACAGGAAAAACTGTTTTTT
TRBJ1-1	few	TRBV6-5	.	CASSYSRDTEAFF	TGTGCCAGCAGTTACTCTCGGGACACTGAAGCTTTCTTT
TRBJ2-1	.	TRBV24-1	TRBD2	CATSGLAGAYNEQFF	TGTGCCACCAGTGGTCTAGCGGGAGCCTACAATGAGCAGTTCTTC
TRBJ1-1	once	TRBV30	.	CAWGHGGLGTEAFF	TGTGCCTGGGGCCACGGGGGGCTAGGGACTGAAGCTTTCTTT
TRBJ2-7	.	TRBV5-4	.	CASSLGGSREQYF	TGTGCCAGCAGCTTGGGTGGGAGTCGCGAGCAGTACTTC
TRBJ2-2	.	TRBV18	TRBD2	CASSPWTRDTGELFF	TGTGCCAGCTCACCATGGACTAGAGACACCGGGGAGCTGTTTTTT
TRBJ1-1	.	TRBV6-5	TRBD1	CASTQRDSPGTEAFF	TGTGCCAGCACCCAGAGGGACAGCCCGGGAACTGAAGCTTTCTTT
TRBJ1-6	.	TRBV7-8	.	CASSFDRYNSPLHF	TGTGCCAGCAGCTTTGACAGATATAATTCACCCCTCCACTTT
TRBJ1-1	.	TRBV28	.	CASRVPGVTGHGSSYTEAFF	TGTGCCAGCAGAGTTCCGGGGGTTACGGGCCATGGGTCGTCCTATACTGAAGCTTTCTTT
TRBJ1-4	.	TRBV3-1/TRBV3-2	.	CASSQVTGEVRKLFF	TGTGCCAGCAGCCAAGTGACGGGTGAAGTAAGAAAACTGTTTTTT
TRBJ2-1	.	TRBV11-2	.	CASSSVFGGKSYNEQFF	TGTGCCAGCAGCTCCGTTTTTGGCGGGAAATCCTACAATGAGCAGTTCTTC
TRBJ2-2	.	TRBV4-3	TRBD1	CASSRGTGNTGELFF	TGCGCCAGCAGCCGAGGGACAGGGAACACCGGGGAGCTGTTTTTT
TRBJ2-7	.	TRBV10-3	TRBD2	CAIRSRLAGLYEQYF	TGTGCCATCAGGTCAAGACTAGCGGGTTTATACGAGCAGTACTTC
TRBJ1-1	.	TRBV25-1	.	CASRFKAGTEAFF	TGTGCCAGCAGATTTAAGGCGGGCACTGAAGCTTTCTTT
TRBJ2-1	.	TRBV3-1/TRBV3-2	.	CASSQPSRADEQFF	TGTGCCAGCAGCCAGCCGTCCAGGGCGGATGAGCAGTTCTTC
TRBJ2-3	.	TRBV29-1	TRBD2	CSATSGLAVGTDTQYF	TGCAGCGCTACGTCGGGACTAGCTGTCGGCACAGATACGCAGTATTTT
TRBJ2-6	.	TRBV5-1	.	CASLSTGDFSGANVLTF	TGCGCCAGCCTATCGACAGGAGATTTCTCTGGGGCCAACGTCCTGACTTTC
TRBJ1-1	.	TRBV19	.	CASGGLRGSEGTEAFF	TGTGCCAGTGGGGGATTGAGGGGGAGTGAAGGGACTGAAGCTTTCTTT
TRBJ1-5	.	TRBV7-9	.	CASSPPGGASQPQHF	TGTGCCAGCAGCCCACCGGGGGGGGCAAGTCAGCCCCAGCATTTT
TRBJ2-7	.	TRBV28	.	CASGGGRSHRYEQYF	TGTGCCAGCGGGGGCGGGAGATCCCACCGCTACGAGCAGTACTTC
TRBJ2-1	once	TRBV24-1	.	CATQLGHSNEQFF	TGTGCCACCCAACTAGGTCACTCTAATGAGCAGTTCTTC
TRBJ2-1	.	TRBV11-3	TRBD2	CASRPNPGLAGRGVYNEQFF	TGTGCCAGCAGACCAAATCCGGGACTAGCGGGGAGGGGGGTTTACAATGAGCAGTTCTTC
TRBJ2-7	.	TRBV6-5	TRBD2	CASSSNSGSEYEQYF	TGTGCCAGCAGTTCCAATAGCGGGAGTGAGTACGAGCAGTACTTC
TRBJ2-7	few	TRBV15	.	CATSRDEAGEQYF	TGTGCCACCAGCAGAGACGAGGCCGGGGAGCAGTACTTC
TRBJ2-1	.	TRBV6-5	TRBD2	CASTGTSGYNEQFF	TGTGCCAGCACTGGGACTAGCGGATACAATGAGCAGTTCTTC
TRBJ2-2	.	TRBV4-3	.	CASSQEVEEFNTGELFF	TGCGCCAGCAGCCAAGAGGTCGAGGAGTTTAACACCGGGGAGCTGTTTTTT
TRBJ2-2	.	TRBV7-3	TRBD2	CASSLGLAGGTGELFF	TGTGCCAGCAGCTTAGGGCTAGCGGGAGGAACCGGGGAGCTGTTTTTT
TRBJ2-5	few	TRBV7-2	TRBD2	CASSLGASGYQETQYF	TGTGCCAGCAGCTTAGGGGCTAGCGGCTATCAGGAGACCCAGTACTTC
TRBJ2-3	.	TRBV6-1	TRBD1	CASSEGTGVTQYF	TGTGCCAGCAGTGAAGGGACAGGGGTTACGCAGTATTTT
TRBJ1-5	.	TRBV7-6	TRBD1	CASSLRDRGLQPQHF	TGTGCCAGCAGCTTGCGGGACAGGGGGCTTCAGCCCCAGCATTTT
TRBJ1-5	.	TRBV6-5	TRBD1	CASSRDRGGNQPQHF	TGTGCCAGCAGCCGGGACAGGGGGGGCAATCAGCCCCAGCATTTT
TRBJ1-1	.	TRBV6-2/TRBV6-3	TRBD1	CASSYPRQGTGGFVDTEAFF	TGTGCCAGCAGTTACCCCCGACAGGGGACAGGCGGTTTCGTTGACACTGAAGCTTTCTTT
TRBJ2-1	.	TRBV20-1	.	CSASGPGLFYNEQFF	TGCAGTGCTAGTGGACCGGGACTCTTCTACAATGAGCAGTTCTTC
TRBJ2-1	.	TRBV3-1/TRBV3-2	.	CASSNSGSYNEQFF	TGTGCCAGCAGCAATAGCGGCTCCTACAATGAGCAGTTCTTC
TRBJ1-2	once	TRBV15	.	CATSSQRAYGYTF	TGTGCCACCAGCAGCCAGCGAGCCTATGGCTACACCTTC
TRBJ1-6	.	TRBV10-3	.	CAISGTHSGDYNSPLHF	TGTGCCATCAGTGGGACACACAGCGGGGACTATAATTCACCCCTCCACTTT
TRBJ2-2	.	TRBV7-2	.	CASSSGMNTGELFF	TGTGCCAGCAGCTCAGGGATGAACACCGGGGAGCTGTTTTTT
TRBJ1-1	.	TRBV10-3	.	CAISVTGLNTEAFF	TGTGCCATCAGTGTTACGGGATTAAACACTGAAGCTTTCTTT
TRBJ2-7	.	TRBV18	TRBD1	CASSLGQVGEEQYF	TGTGCCAGCTCACTTGGACAGGTCGGGGAAGAGCAGTACTTC
TRBJ1-2	.	TRBV5-1	TRBD1	CASSPGVTGMSYGYTF	TGCGCCAGCAGCCCTGGAGTGACAGGGATGAGCTATGGCTACACCTTC
TRBJ1-1	few	TRBV2	.	CASRIGVTEAFF	TGTGCCAGCCGGATCGGGGTCACTGAAGCTTTCTTT
TRBJ2-7	.	TRBV5-4	.	CASSAGTGLYEQYF	TGTGCCAGCAGCGCCGGTACGGGACTCTACGAGCAGTACTTC
TRBJ1-5	.	TRBV4-1	.	CASSQEGSRGSNQPQHF	TGCGCCAGCAGCCAAGAGGGGTCGCGGGGGAGCAATCAGCCCCAGCATTTT
TRBJ1-2	.	TRBV5-6	TRBD1	CASSPTGGYYGYTF	TGTGCCAGCAGCCCTACAGGGGGCTACTATGGCTACACCTTC
TRBJ2-1	.	TRBV5-1	TRBD2	CASSFQREGQDEQFF	TGCGCCAGCAGCTTCCAGCGGGAGGGCCAAGATGAGCAGTTCTTC
TRBJ2-3	once	TRBV11-3	.	CASSPLAPSTDTQYF	TGTGCCAGCAGCCCGCTGGCTCCTAGCACAGATACGCAGTATTTT